The next 9 T cell receptor beta chains were all read from a single sample in a study of OX40 agonist ivuxolimab in advanced cancers. Clones were sequenced by immunoSEQ multiplex PCR, and TCRdb holds only the in-frame ones, with some missing. The sample yields tens of thousands of clones, just under 90% seen once. The sample here was CD4+ or CD8+ T cells sorted from blood, taken in a trial of the OX40 agonist ivuxolimab. The receptor source for this set is an adult with an advanced solid tumor such as melanoma, head and neck, liver or kidney cancer.

V is TRBV5-4 and J is TRBJ2-1, with a possible D match to TRBD1 (6 bases). V was trimmed by 4 bases and J by 6 bases, leaving 17 bases between them. The CDR3 runs to 15 residues. Germline V gene sequence: CDR1 SGHNT, CDR2 YYREEE (reference sequence). The CDR3 loop reads CASSHLTGTLNEQFF. The CDR3 DNA reads TGTGCCAGCAGCCACCTAACAGGGACCCTCAATGAGCAGTTCTTC.

CDR3 nucleotide sequence: TGCGCCAGCAGGAATGAGGGGGCTAACTATGGCTACACCTTC. It is translated as CASRNEGANYGYTF. The chain is built from TRBV5-1 and TRBJ1-2; D possibly corresponds to TRBD1 (6 bases). Trimming cost V 5 bases and J 0 bases, with 11 bases left between them. The CDR3 runs 14 residues. Germline CDR1 reads SGHRS; CDR2 reads YFSETQ.

CDR3: CASSPRTLGEQFF. CDR3 nucleotides: TGTGCCAGCAGCCCCCGGACCTTGGGTGAGCAGTTCTTC. The rearrangement uses TRBV7-2 and TRBJ2-1; no clear D. The CDR3 runs 13 residues. Germline CDR1 is SGHTA and CDR2 is FQGNSA. V was shortened by 5 bases and J by 9 bases, with 14 bases between the two germline ends.

The rearrangement uses TRBV14 and TRBJ2-1, with 11 positions matching TRBD2. This CDR3 is built from 16 residues. Trimming removed 2 bases from V and 7 bases from J; junction bases left unmatched: 7. The germline V gene has CDR1 SGHDN and CDR2 FVKESK. This chain's CDR3 is CASSQPLAGGRNEQFF. The CDR3 DNA sequence: TGTGCCAGCAGCCAACCCCTAGCGGGAGGCCGGAATGAGCAGTTCTTC.

The chain employs TRBV4-1 and TRBJ1-3; TRBD1 agrees at 7 bases. This CDR3 contains 15 residues. After removal of 1 base from V and 8 bases from J, the junction contained 8 bases not matched to a gene. Germline CDR1 reads MGHRA; CDR2 reads YSYEKL. This CDR3 is CASSQGYRDRDTIYF. CDR3 DNA: TGCGCCAGCAGCCAAGGCTACAGGGACAGAGACACCATATATTTT.

This chain links TRBV5-1 with TRBJ2-5; D tentatively reads TRBD1 or TRBD2 (6 bases each). The CDR3 contains 14 residues. The V gene's germline CDR1 is SGHRS and CDR2 YFSETQ. Trimming took off 4 bases at V and 4 bases at J, with 14 bases between the two ends. CDR3 in DNA: TGCGCCAGCAGCCCGGGGGCAGGGAGAGAGACCCAGTACTTC. Its protein is CASSPGAGRETQYF. Together with reference TRBV5-1 and TRBJ2-5, the CDR3 gives the full variable domain: KAGVTQTPRYLIKTRGQQVTLSCSPISGHRSVSWYQQTPGQGLQFLFEYFSETQRNKGNFPGRFSGRQFSNSRSEMNVSTLELGDSALYLCASSPGAGRETQYFGPGTRLLVL.

This chain uses TRBV6-5 with TRBJ2-2; 12 nucleotides line up with TRBD2. CDR1 and CDR2 (germline): MNHEY, SVGAGI. V dropped 2 bases and J dropped 5; count of bases not matched to a gene: 3. This CDR3 is built from 16 residues. The CDR3 region is CASSYATSGRTGELFF. CDR3 sequence (DNA): TGTGCCAGCAGTTACGCGACTAGCGGGAGAACCGGGGAGCTGTTTTTT.

Written as DNA, the CDR3 is TGTGCCACCAGCAGAGAAGGACAGACCCAAGAGACCCAGTACTTC. Its protein product is CATSREGQTQETQYF. The chain combines TRBV15 with TRBJ2-5, with D perhaps TRBD1 (6 bases). There are 15 residues in the CDR3. Trimming pared 0 bases from V and 1 base from J, leaving 9 bases between. The germline CDR1 and CDR2 sequences are LNHNV and YYDKDF (reference sequence).

The chain joins TRBV30 to TRBJ1-5; 10 bases align to TRBD1. Germline assignment: CDR1 GTSNPN and CDR2 SVGIG (reference sequence). The CDR3 loop spans 14 amino acids. V lost 3 bases, J lost 1 base, and 0 bases stayed unmatched. As DNA, the CDR3 is TGTGCCTGGAGGGGACAGGGGAGCAATCAGCCCCAGCATTTT. Its protein is CAWRGQGSNQPQHF.